A selection of T cell receptor beta chains follows, all from one sample in a study of tumor and adjacent non-tumor tissue in lung cancer. Using its own MiXCR run on the multiplex PCR reads, TCRdb lists one record per CDR3 protein. Among about 70,000 distinct CDR3 sequences, around four fifths were seen once, and the ten largest hold about 28%. The sample consisted of lung tumor tissue. The receptors were gathered from a man in his fifties or sixties with non-small cell lung cancer. Each CDR3 is given without its conserved first and last residue.

TRBJ2-7	TRBV6-5	ARRPTSVRYEQY
TRBJ2-1	TRBV20-1	SASTWTSEYNEQF
TRBJ2-7	TRBV28	ARSGEGSYEQY
TRBJ2-1	TRBV20-1	SVNKDSERPRDYNEQF
TRBJ1-1	TRBV11-3	ASSFGGEGNEAF
TRBJ2-5	TRBV5-6	ASILSSEGGRETQY
TRBJ1-5	TRBV28	ASSEWGIGQPQH
TRBJ2-5	TRBV5-6	ASSLRGTYRVRAQY
TRBJ2-5	TRBV5-1	ASTFDSRGETQH
TRBJ2-2	TRBV10-2	ASRARSSREPF